The clone carrying this T cell receptor beta chain was counted ten times or more. The CDR3 length is 14 residues. Trimming cost V 7 bases and J 4 bases; bases outside gene matches: 6. This sample is part of a study of read filtering for tumor transcriptome and immune sequencing. The library was built from about 0.4 ug RNA with molecular barcoded adaptors for alpha/delta and beta/gamma chains. TCRdb redid the calling of the reads with MiXCR, one entry per CDR3 protein. The top ten clones hold less than 45% of a sample with about 46,000 distinct CDR3 sequences, roughly 20% of them seen once. The clonotype comes from a donor at least 40 years old with multiple myeloma. Input material: a population of CD138-negative cells sorted from bone marrow. The gene calls are TRBV12-3 or TRBV12-4 and TRBJ2-1; 8 bases agree with TRBD2. The CDR3 DNA is TGTGCCAGCAATCAGCGGGAGCTTTACAATGAGCAGTTCTTC. Translation gives CASNQRELYNEQFF.